The entry below gives a single TCR beta chain sequence along with its context. In this sample, this clonotype turned up many times. Its antigen is still unknown. Per-nucleotide qualities are absent, and no much larger clonotype sits a single base away. Unmatched junction bases come to 10, with V trimmed by 6 bases and J by 1 base. As encoded in the germline V gene, CDR1 is SGHVS while CDR2 is FNYEAQ. The CDR3 measures 16 amino acids from cysteine to phenylalanine. Just the 48-base CDR3 DNA is kept, in frame starting at base 1. This sample is part of a study of spatial heterogeneity in lung cancer (dated by TCRdb to the late 2010s). The study in broad terms: Beta-chain transcripts were consistently detected in greater numbers than alpha-chain transcripts, which likely reflects a higher abundance of beta-chain transcripts. Both alpha and beta chains were TCR-sequenced in 200 to 250 tumor regions, approximately 64 matched nontumor lung samples and some 50 PBMC samples obtained at surgery. In tumor regions, TCR transcript counts showed a strong correlation with a T cell transcriptional module score derived from matched bulk RNA-seq. In the raw uncorrected reads, each unique combination of TCR and UMI appeared more than ten times on average. Nonsynonymous mutation counts, determined by whole-exome sequencing of tumor tissue, were related to TCR repertoire features. In non-small cell lung cancer, the study quantitatively compared TCR alpha and beta repertoires across several tumor regions, matched nontumor lung, and blood. Overall results and qualifications from the work: A correlation was observed between the number of expanded intratumoral alpha and beta TCRs and the tumor nonsynonymous mutation count. TCR-seq coverage of tumor T cells was estimated at only 7% to 8.5% for alpha chains and about 13% for beta chains. Confirming at a functional level the hypothesis that regional TCRs recognize regional mutations was considered to require additional single-cell paired TCR alpha and beta sequencing. Counts of ubiquitous and regional expanded TCRs correlated with counts of ubiquitous and regional nonsynonymous mutations, respectively.

The sample's time point label is to be understood as: sample taken at primary tumor resection. Donors were around 69 patients with early-stage, untreated non-small cell lung cancer from the lung TRACERx cohort. TCR sequencing used whole RNA extracted from tumor and nontumor lung tissue, or from cryopreserved PBMC samples, without cell sorting. Only patients with enough RNA available from two or more tumor regions were chosen for TCR sequencing. Before selection, tumor and adjacent nontumor lung specimens were reviewed by a lung pathologist. The protocol used for the library was 5' RACE. The listed sequencing device is NextSeq 500. In the TCR library protocol, a unique molecular identifier was attached to each TCR cDNA molecule so that PCR and sequencing errors could be corrected. In the authors' own workflow: TCR identification, UMI-based error correction and CDR3 extraction were all carried out with Decombinator tools. TCRs above a frequency of 2 per 1,000, corresponding to the top 1% of the tumor frequency distribution, were defined as expanded. Expanded tumor TCRs were classed as regional if statistically deemed absent (corrected P<0.05) from at least one tumor region, otherwise ubiquitous. Each repertoire was subsampled 100 times to 5,000 TCRs, after which Renyi diversity was computed with the R vegan package. CDR3 similarity networks were constructed using string-kernel similarity of amino acid triplets, with links drawn between CDR3s whose pairwise similarity was above 0.82. TCRdb itself trimmed the public reads at Q25 with fastp, ran MiXCR and retained productive beta chains. Entries that share a CDR3 protein sequence are merged under the most common genes and DNA. TCRdb's processing, not the authors', yielded these V and J calls. Recorded for this sample are 4,000 to 5,500 distinct CDR3 sequences; around 12% of them occurred a single time. Of the sample, roughly 28% falls within the top ten clones.

The sample here was lung tumor tissue, taken at surgery. The chain uses TRBV7-6 and TRBJ2-7, and TRBD2 matches 9 of the central bases. This TCR was recovered from a male donor with early-stage non-small cell lung cancer. The DNA reads TGTGCCAGCAGTCCAGCCGGGCTAGCGGGATCCTACGAGCAGTACTTC. Translated, it gives CASSPAGLAGSYEQYF.